These T cell receptor beta chains were read from a single sample in a study of cytomegalovirus exposure and HLA in healthy donors. TCRdb keeps only in-frame clones here, not all; method: immunoSEQ multiplex PCR. The sample shows 95,000 to 150,000 clones, just over 65% of them seen only once. What was sequenced was PBMCs. The source is a young man in good health and CMV-seronegative. CDR3s include the opening cysteine and the closing phenylalanine or tryptophan. D genes are given only for firm matches. Expanded clones are given a class, and other clones once, few, many or no size at all.

j_gene,v_gene,abundance,d_gene,CDR3aa,CDR3nt
TRBJ1-5,TRBV6-5,.,TRBD1,CASTTTGDSNQPQHF,TGTGCCAGCACCACAACAGGGGATAGCAATCAGCCCCAGCATTTT
TRBJ1-1,TRBV30,few,.,CAWREGVMDTEAFF,TGTGCCTGGAGAGAGGGGGTTATGGACACTGAAGCTTTCTTT
TRBJ2-3,TRBV9,.,.,CASTDGGATDTQYF,TGTGCCAGCACCGATGGGGGGGCGACAGATACGCAGTATTTT
TRBJ2-3,TRBV7-6,.,.,CASSLVGRGRTDTQYF,TGTGCCAGCAGCTTAGTTGGCAGGGGAAGGACAGATACGCAGTATTTT
TRBJ1-1,TRBV7-9,.,TRBD1,CASSPDRVGTEAFF,TGTGCCAGCAGCCCCGACAGGGTGGGGACTGAAGCTTTCTTT
TRBJ1-2,TRBV7-9,.,.,CSSSNVQGAKGYTF,TGTTCCAGCAGCAACGTGCAGGGCGCTAAGGGCTACACCTTC
TRBJ2-6,TRBV2,few,TRBD1,CASSGQGRANGANVLTF,TGTGCCAGCAGTGGACAGGGCCGCGCGAATGGGGCCAACGTCCTGACTTTC
TRBJ2-5,TRBV9,few,.,CASSASEAIAWETQYF,TGTGCCAGCAGCGCTTCAGAGGCGATAGCGTGGGAGACCCAGTACTTC
TRBJ2-7,TRBV19,.,.,CASSRDRGYEQYF,TGTGCCAGTAGTCGGGATCGGGGCTACGAGCAGTACTTC
TRBJ2-1,TRBV7-9,.,.,CASSNDVAGNEQFF,TGTGCCAGCAGCAACGATGTGGCGGGGAATGAGCAGTTCTTC
TRBJ1-1,TRBV6-5,few,.,CASSPTRVGRTEAFF,TGTGCCAGCAGTCCCACTAGGGTAGGGAGGACTGAAGCTTTCTTT
TRBJ1-3,TRBV4-1,.,.,CASSQQAGYTIYF,TGCGCCAGCAGCCAGCAGGCAGGGTACACCATATATTTT
TRBJ1-2,TRBV7-9,few,TRBD1,CASSRDRDGYPF,TGTGCCAGCAGCCGCGACAGGGATGGCTACCCCTTC
TRBJ2-7,TRBV30,.,TRBD1,CACEDRAYEQYF,TGTGCCTGCGAAGACAGGGCTTACGAGCAGTACTTC
TRBJ2-3,TRBV7-8,.,TRBD2,CASSLARGDTQYF,TGTGCCAGCAGCTTAGCGCGGGGGGATACGCAGTATTTT
TRBJ1-1,TRBV14,few,.,CASSQVLGSEAFF,TGTGCCAGCAGCCAAGTCCTGGGCTCTGAAGCTTTCTTT
TRBJ1-2,TRBV30,.,TRBD1,CAWSVGGTAYGYTF,TGTGCCTGGAGTGTAGGGGGGACAGCCTATGGCTACACCTTC
TRBJ2-7,TRBV10-2,.,.,CASSASGMSSYEQYF,TGCGCCAGCAGTGCAAGCGGAATGAGCTCCTACGAGCAGTACTTC
TRBJ1-2,TRBV15,.,TRBD1,CATSRGGQGAYYGYTF,TGTGCCACCAGCAGAGGGGGACAGGGGGCCTACTATGGCTACACCTTC
TRBJ1-5,TRBV6-1,once,.,CASSPNSNQPQHF,TGTGCCAGCAGCCCTAATAGCAATCAGCCCCAGCATTTT
TRBJ2-3,TRBV4-2,.,TRBD2,CASSQDRRAGVPDTQYF,TGTGCCAGCAGCCAAGATAGGAGGGCGGGAGTGCCAGATACGCAGTATTTT
TRBJ2-7,TRBV6-1,few,.,CASRELDEQYF,TGTGCCAGCAGAGAGCTCGACGAGCAGTACTTC
TRBJ2-3,TRBV4-1,once,TRBD2,CASSQGPSGTPKDTQYF,TGCGCCAGCAGCCAGGGACCTAGCGGCACCCCGAAAGATACGCAGTATTTT
TRBJ1-1,TRBV29-1,.,TRBD1,CSGNRGGTEAFF,TGCAGCGGGAACAGGGGAGGCACTGAAGCTTTCTTT
TRBJ2-1,TRBV28,.,TRBD2,CASLLAGAYNEQFF,TGTGCCAGCCTTCTAGCGGGGGCTTACAATGAGCAGTTCTTC
TRBJ1-4,TRBV27,.,.,CASSPRLAGPANEKLFF,TGTGCCAGCAGTCCGAGGTTGGCGGGGCCGGCTAATGAAAAACTGTTTTTT
TRBJ2-7,TRBV27,.,TRBD2,CASRLTSGYEQYF,TGTGCCAGCAGGTTGACTAGCGGGTACGAGCAGTACTTC
TRBJ1-2,TRBV6-6,once,.,CASSYSMSAERGYTF,TGTGCCAGCAGTTACTCGATGTCAGCGGAGCGCGGCTACACCTTC